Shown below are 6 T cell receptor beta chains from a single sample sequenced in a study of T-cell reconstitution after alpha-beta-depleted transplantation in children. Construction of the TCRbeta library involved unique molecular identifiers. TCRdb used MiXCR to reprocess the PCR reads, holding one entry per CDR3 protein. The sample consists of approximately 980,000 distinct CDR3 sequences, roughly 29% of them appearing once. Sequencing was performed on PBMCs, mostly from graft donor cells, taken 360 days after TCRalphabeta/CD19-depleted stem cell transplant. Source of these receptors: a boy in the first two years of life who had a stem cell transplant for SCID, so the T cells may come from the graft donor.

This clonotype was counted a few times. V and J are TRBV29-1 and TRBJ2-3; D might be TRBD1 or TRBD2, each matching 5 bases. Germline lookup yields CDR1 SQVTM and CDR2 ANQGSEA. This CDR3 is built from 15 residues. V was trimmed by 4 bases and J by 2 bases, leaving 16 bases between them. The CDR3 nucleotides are TGCAGCGTTGCACGGTCTATCGGGGCCACAGATACGCAGTATTTT. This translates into CSVARSIGATDTQYF.

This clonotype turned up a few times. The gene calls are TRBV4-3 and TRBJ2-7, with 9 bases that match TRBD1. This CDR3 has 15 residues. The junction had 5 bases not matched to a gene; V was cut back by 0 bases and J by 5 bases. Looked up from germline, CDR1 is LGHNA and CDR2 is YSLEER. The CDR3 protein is CASSQDRTGANEQYF. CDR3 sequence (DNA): TGCGCCAGCAGCCAAGACCGGACAGGGGCAAACGAGCAGTACTTC.

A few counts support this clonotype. The CDR3: CASSVATFPWVQVRGNEQFF. Written as DNA, the CDR3 is TGTGCCAGCAGCGTAGCTACGTTTCCTTGGGTCCAGGTTCGGGGAAATGAGCAGTTCTTC. V is TRBV9 and J is TRBJ2-1; a weak D match, TRBD2 (5 bases). This CDR3 region has 20 residues. Trimming took off 0 bases at V and 7 bases at J, with 29 bases between the two ends. The V gene's germline CDR1 is SGDLS and CDR2 YYNGEE.

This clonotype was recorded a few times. The CDR3 is CASSLVLSPMRAFF. CDR3 bases: TGTGCCAGCAGCTTGGTCTTATCTCCTATGAGAGCTTTCTTT. V gene TRBV5-5 combines with J gene TRBJ1-1; D is uncertain. Trimming cost V 0 bases and J 10 bases, with 16 bases left between them. Germline V gene data show CDR1 as SGHKS and CDR2 as YYEKEE (reference sequence). The CDR3 sequence is 14 residues long.

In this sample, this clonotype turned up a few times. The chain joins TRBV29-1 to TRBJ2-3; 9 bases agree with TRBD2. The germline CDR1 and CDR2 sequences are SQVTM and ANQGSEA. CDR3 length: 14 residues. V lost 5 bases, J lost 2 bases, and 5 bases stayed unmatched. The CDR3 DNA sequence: TGCAGCGTTCTAGCGGGGAGATCCACAGATACGCAGTATTTT. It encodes CSVLAGRSTDTQYF.

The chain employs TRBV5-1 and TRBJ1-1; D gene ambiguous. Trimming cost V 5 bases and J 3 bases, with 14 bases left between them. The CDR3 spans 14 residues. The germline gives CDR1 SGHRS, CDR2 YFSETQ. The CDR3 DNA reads TGCGCCAGCAGGGTCGTCACAGCGGACACTGAAGCTTTCTTT. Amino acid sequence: CASRVVTADTEAFF.